These 7 T cell receptor beta chains were all obtained from the same sample, sequenced in a study of glioma-infiltrating T cells. TCR alpha and beta CDR3 regions were amplified from RNA using iRepertoire nested multiplex PCR. TCRdb used MiXCR to reprocess the multiplex PCR reads, holding one entry per CDR3 protein. Here the sample spans more than 100,000 distinct CDR3 sequences, under 30% being singletons. The material sequenced was glioma tissue, nonneoplastic brain tissue, or PBMCs (not recorded which). The receptors shown here come from a human donor with low-grade glioma or glioblastoma, undergoing nonglioma brain surgery, or in good health (not recorded which).

The gene calls are TRBV11-2 and TRBJ2-3; 10 bases line up with TRBD2. The CDR3 sequence is 18 residues long. The germline gives CDR1 SGHAT, CDR2 FQNNGV. J was trimmed by 2 bases and V by 1 base; bases with no gene match: 9. Here the CDR3 DNA reads TGTGCCAGCAGCTTAGTACCCACAGCGGGGGGGTCCACAGATACGCAGTATTTT. Encoded protein: CASSLVPTAGGSTDTQYF.

As to this clonotype: The junction and the germline gene differ at one end; a read error may be behind it. The CDR3 spells CASSYQNSPLDF. CDR3 nucleotides: TGTGCCAGCAGTTACCAAAATTCACCCCTCGACTTT. V gene TRBV6-6 combines with J gene TRBJ1-6; no firm D call. CDR3 length equals 12 residues. Germline loops: CDR1 MNHNY, CDR2 SVGAGI (reference sequence).

This clonotype was seen a few times. This chain connects TRBV29-1 to TRBJ1-2; D remains unclear. CDR1 and CDR2 from the germline V gene are SQVTM and ANQGSEA. CDR3 length: 14 residues. V was shortened by 5 bases and J by 1 base, with 14 bases between the two germline ends. The CDR3 here is CSVTRRGLNYGYTF. In DNA form, the CDR3 reads TGCAGCGTTACCAGGAGAGGTCTTAACTATGGCTACACCTTC.

This clonotype has at least ten counts. CDR3 protein: CASSYGDTQYF. DNA of the CDR3: TGTGCCAGCAGTTACGGAGATACGCAGTATTTT. The chain couples TRBV6-2 or TRBV6-3 to TRBJ2-3; no clear D. The V gene lost 2 bases and the J gene lost 5 bases, with 2 bases spanning the gap. Germline V gene sequence: CDR1 MNHEY, CDR2 SVGEGT. The CDR3 sequence is 11 residues long.

This clonotype was counted many times. The chain employs TRBV24-1 and TRBJ1-5; 7 bases line up with TRBD1. With V trimmed by 4 bases and J by 3 bases, 8 bases remained unmatched. Per the germline V gene, CDR1 is KGHDR and CDR2 is SFDVKD. The CDR3 totals 16 residues. CDR3 protein: CATSDFQTGNNQPQHF. Written as DNA, the CDR3 is TGTGCCACCAGTGACTTCCAGACAGGGAACAATCAGCCCCAGCATTTT.

This clonotype appeared a single time. V is TRBV6-2 or TRBV6-3 and J is TRBJ2-7; D may correspond to TRBD1 or TRBD2 (5 bases each). CDR1 and CDR2 from the germline V gene are MNHEY and SVGEGT. Deletions cut 5 bases from V and 2 bases from J, with 19 bases between. This CDR3 is built from 16 residues. The CDR3 sequence: CASSLTPGTRPYEQYF. The CDR3 DNA sequence: TGTGCCAGCAGTCTAACCCCCGGGACGAGACCCTACGAGCAGTACTTC.

Details on this clonotype: One end of the junction fails to match germline, which may point to a read error. The chain combines TRBV6-1 with TRBJ1-1; 7 bases are shared with TRBD1. The V gene's germline CDR1 is MNHNS and CDR2 SASEGT. The CDR3 extends over 13 amino acids. CDR3 sequence reads: CAISANEGQEAFF. The DNA of the CDR3 is TGTGCCATCAGTGCCAATGAGGGACAGGAAGCTTTCTTT.